A selection of T cell receptor beta chains follows, all from one sample in a study of shared clonotypes between healthy human individuals. The data were produced by immunoSEQ multiplex PCR, yet TCRdb's version contains in-frame clones alone and is incomplete. The sample lists about 2 million clones; about 95% were seen once. Sequenced material: naive CD8+ T cells sorted from blood. These receptors originate from a man aged 18 to 30 in good health. CDR3s include the opening cysteine and the closing phenylalanine or tryptophan. Fields, in order: D gene, clone size, J gene, V gene, CDR3 DNA, CDR3 protein. The D gene is left open where the match is weak. Some rows mark clone size as missing; the rest say once, few, many or name a class of expanded clone.

>NA|NA|TRBJ1-1|TRBV4-1
TGCGCCAGCAGCCAAGTCCTAGAGGTCGGGAGACTTCGAGCTTTCTTT
CASSQVLEVGRLRAFF
>TRBD1|NA|TRBJ1-1|TRBV5-4
TGTGCCAGCAGGGATGGGACAGGGGAAACTGAAGCTTTCTTT
CASRDGTGETEAFF
>NA|NA|TRBJ1-1|TRBV28
TGTGCCAGCAGTGCCAGGGGCGGTTGGACTGAAGCTTTCTTT
CASSARGGWTEAFF
>TRBD1|NA|TRBJ2-7|TRBV27
TGTGCCAGCAGTACCTCCGGGACAGGGTACGAGCAGTACTTC
CASSTSGTGYEQYF
>TRBD2|NA|TRBJ2-7|TRBV6-5
TGTGCCAGCAGTCCTAGCGGGATTAACTACGAGCAGTACTTC
CASSPSGINYEQYF
>TRBD2|NA|TRBJ2-1|TRBV4-1
TGCGCCAGCAGCCAGCTACCTAGCGGGGAAGTGGGTGAGCAGTTCTTC
CASSQLPSGEVGEQFF
>NA|NA|TRBJ2-7|TRBV5-1
TGCGCCAGCAGCTTCACAGGGTCCGAGCAGTACTTC
CASSFTGSEQYF
>NA|NA|TRBJ2-3|TRBV2
TGTGCCAGCAGTGTCGGGGCGGGCACAGATACGCAGTATTTT
CASSVGAGTDTQYF
>NA|NA|TRBJ2-7|TRBV15
TGTGCCACCAGTTTAGGGGGAGAGTCCTACGAGCAGTACTTC
CATSLGGESYEQYF
>NA|NA|TRBJ1-4|TRBV28
TGTGCCAGCAGTTTAACTAGCGGGGGGCTGTATGAAAAACTGTTTTTT
CASSLTSGGLYEKLFF
>NA|NA|TRBJ1-1|TRBV5-1
TGCGCCAGCAGCTCGGACTCGGACGGGAACACTGAAGCTTTCTTT
CASSSDSDGNTEAFF
>NA|NA|TRBJ2-1|TRBV27
TGTGCCAGCAGTTTTGGCAGCCCCTACAATGAGCAGTTCTTC
CASSFGSPYNEQFF
>NA|NA|TRBJ2-7|TRBV7-7
TGTGCTAGCAGCTTAAGGCAGGGCTACGAGCAGTACTTC
CASSLRQGYEQYF
>NA|NA|TRBJ2-6|TRBV27
TGTGCCAGCAGGCTAACAGGGTCTGGGGCCAACGTCCTGACTTTC
CASRLTGSGANVLTF
>NA|NA|TRBJ2-5|TRBV10-1
TGCGCCAGCAGTGACCCGGGGATCGAAGAGACCCAGTACTTC
CASSDPGIEETQYF
>TRBD2|NA|TRBJ2-3|TRBV27
TGTGCCAGCAACCACGGTAGCGGGGGGGCAGCAGATACGCAGTATTTT
CASNHGSGGAADTQYF
>NA|NA|TRBJ2-7|TRBV29-1
TGCAGCGTCGACGGCTTTTTTGGGCAGGTTAGCTCCTACGAGCAGTACTTC
CSVDGFFGQVSSYEQYF
>TRBD1|once|TRBJ1-3|TRBV7-6
TGTGCCAGCAGCGTCGGGACAGCACCTGGAAACACCATATATTTT
CASSVGTAPGNTIYF
>NA|NA|TRBJ1-5|TRBV6-7
TGTGCCAGCAGTTACAGGGCAGATCAGCCCCAGCATTTT
CASSYRADQPQHF
>TRBD2|NA|TRBJ2-5|TRBV6-5
TGTGCCAGCAGTTCTGGACTAGCGGGAGAGGGAGAGACCCAGTACTTC
CASSSGLAGEGETQYF
>TRBD1|NA|TRBJ2-7|TRBV4-1
TGCGCCAGCAGCCAAGGGACAGGGCTAAACGACGAGCAGTACTTC
CASSQGTGLNDEQYF
>NA|NA|TRBJ1-1|TRBV28
TGTGCCAGCAGTTTGTCCGTAGAAGCTTTCTTT
CASSLSVEAFF
>TRBD2|once|TRBJ2-7|TRBV5-4
TGTGCCAGCAGCGGAGGACTAGCGGTCTACGAGCAGTACTTC
CASSGGLAVYEQYF
>NA|NA|TRBJ1-2|TRBV15
TGTGCCACCAGCGGGGGGGTCGGGACTAACTATGGCTACACCTTC
CATSGGVGTNYGYTF
>NA|NA|TRBJ1-4|TRBV13
TGTGCCAGCAGCTTAGGGCCGGAGAATGAAAAACTGTTTTTT
CASSLGPENEKLFF
>NA|NA|TRBJ2-7|TRBV4-1
TGCGCCAGCAGCCAAGATCTAGAGACTAGCTCCTACGAGCAGTACTTC
CASSQDLETSSYEQYF
>TRBD2|NA|TRBJ2-7|TRBV7-9
TGTGCCAGCAGCCGGACTAGCGGGATCAGAGGCTACGAGCAGTACTTC
CASSRTSGIRGYEQYF
>NA|NA|TRBJ1-1|TRBV6-6
TGTGCCAGCAGTTCCAGGGACACTGAAGCTTTCTTT
CASSSRDTEAFF